These T cell receptor beta chains were read from a single sample in a study of T-cell reconstitution after alpha-beta-depleted transplantation in children. TCRdb re-derived calls from the PCR reads in MiXCR, one entry per CDR3 protein. The repertoire holds 700,000 to 850,000 distinct CDR3 sequences, approximately 15% seen once, with roughly 4.8% in the top ten. Sequenced material: PBMCs, mostly from graft donor cells, taken 360 days after TCRalphabeta/CD19-depleted stem cell transplant. The receptors derive from a male patient between 5 and 17 years old who had a stem cell transplant for acute lymphoblastic leukemia, so the T cells may come from the graft donor. Both conserved end residues are part of each CDR3.

CDR3,V,J
CSASRSGGNTEAFF,TRBV20-1,TRBJ1-1
CASGRTRDTHQPQHF,TRBV12-5,TRBJ1-5
CASSVVGGISGNTIYF,TRBV9,TRBJ1-3
CASSHASAGWVGEQYF,TRBV7-8,TRBJ2-7
CSVEGGEAPYEQYF,TRBV29-1,TRBJ2-7
CATSDPLGPGELFF,TRBV24-1,TRBJ2-2
CSASPSGGLNTEAFF,TRBV20-1,TRBJ1-1
CASSEVWQGQNEQFF,TRBV6-1,TRBJ2-1
CAISAELGGVADTQYF,TRBV10-3,TRBJ2-3
CASSLRDSVGTGELFF,TRBV19,TRBJ2-2
CSATFLREVEQFF,TRBV20-1,TRBJ2-1
CASSLVPEAEQFF,TRBV5-1,TRBJ2-1
CASNSGGSGANVLTF,TRBV28,TRBJ2-6
CASSLVGTGAYEQYF,TRBV5-1,TRBJ2-7
CSARGLFSSYEQYF,TRBV20-1,TRBJ2-7
CASNPTGQGTQYF,TRBV19,TRBJ2-5
CASSLLLAETYEQYF,TRBV5-1,TRBJ2-7
CASTLGTSPMRNEQFF,TRBV11-2,TRBJ2-1
CASSLEAGGVLGTEAFF,TRBV5-1,TRBJ1-1
CASSIRDGTYEQYF,TRBV5-1,TRBJ2-7
CASSRDRGLNSPLHF,TRBV12-3/TRBV12-4,TRBJ1-6
CSVAGQGREQYF,TRBV29-1,TRBJ2-7
CASSSTGTSNQPQHF,TRBV5-1,TRBJ1-5
CASSYRGDEAFF,TRBV7-2,TRBJ1-1
CASSQDARGTDTQYF,TRBV3-1,TRBJ2-3
CAWSRDPPIYEQYF,TRBV30,TRBJ2-7
CARGEVENTEAFF,TRBV2,TRBJ1-1
CASKARNQETQYF,TRBV28,TRBJ2-5
CASSLAGLAGEVETQYF,TRBV5-1,TRBJ2-5
CASSPRLESNEKLFF,TRBV18,TRBJ1-4
CASSSRLGGVRNEQFF,TRBV12-3/TRBV12-4,TRBJ2-1
CASSLEELAGNTIYF,TRBV4-1,TRBJ1-3
CASSTGYTGELFF,TRBV19,TRBJ2-2
CASSHPAGGSHGYTF,TRBV3-1,TRBJ1-2
CASSPQLGTETQYF,TRBV7-2,TRBJ2-5